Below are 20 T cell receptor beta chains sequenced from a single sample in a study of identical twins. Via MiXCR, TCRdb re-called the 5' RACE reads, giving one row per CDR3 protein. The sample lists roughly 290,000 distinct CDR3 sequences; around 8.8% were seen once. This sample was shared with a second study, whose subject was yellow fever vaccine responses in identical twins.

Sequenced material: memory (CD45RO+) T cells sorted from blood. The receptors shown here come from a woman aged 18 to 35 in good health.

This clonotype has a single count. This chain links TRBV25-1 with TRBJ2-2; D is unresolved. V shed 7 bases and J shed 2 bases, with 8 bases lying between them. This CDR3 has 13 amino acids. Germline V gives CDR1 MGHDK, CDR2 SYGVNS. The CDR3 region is CASMRLNTGELFF. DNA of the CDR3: TGTGCCAGCATGAGACTTAACACCGGGGAGCTGTTTTTT.

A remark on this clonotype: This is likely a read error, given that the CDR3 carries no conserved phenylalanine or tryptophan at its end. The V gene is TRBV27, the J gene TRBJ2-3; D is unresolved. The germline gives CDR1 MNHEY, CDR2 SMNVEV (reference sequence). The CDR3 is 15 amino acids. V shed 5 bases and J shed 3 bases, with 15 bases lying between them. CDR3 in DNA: TGTGCCAGCAGTCCCACCCGCGGAACTACAGATACGCAGTATATT. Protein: CASSPTRGTTDTQYI.

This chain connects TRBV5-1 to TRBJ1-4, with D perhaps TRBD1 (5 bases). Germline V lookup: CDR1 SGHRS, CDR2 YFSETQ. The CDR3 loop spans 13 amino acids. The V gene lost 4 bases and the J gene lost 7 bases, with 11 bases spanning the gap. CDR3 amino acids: CASSGGVGEKLFF. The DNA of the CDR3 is TGCGCCAGCAGCGGGGGGGTCGGTGAAAAACTGTTTTTT.

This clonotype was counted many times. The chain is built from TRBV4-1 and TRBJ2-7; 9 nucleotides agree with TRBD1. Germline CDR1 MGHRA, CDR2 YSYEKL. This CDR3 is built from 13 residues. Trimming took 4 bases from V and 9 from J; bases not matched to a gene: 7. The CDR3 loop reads CASSPGTGFVQYF. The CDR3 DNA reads TGCGCCAGCAGCCCCGGGACAGGGTTCGTGCAGTACTTC.

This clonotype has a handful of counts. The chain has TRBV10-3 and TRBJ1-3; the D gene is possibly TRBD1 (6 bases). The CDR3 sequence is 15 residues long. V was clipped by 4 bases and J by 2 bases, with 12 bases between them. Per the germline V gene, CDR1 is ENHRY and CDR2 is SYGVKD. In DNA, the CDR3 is TGTGCCATCAGTGCCACAGGGACCACTGGAAACACCATATATTTT. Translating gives CAISATGTTGNTIYF.

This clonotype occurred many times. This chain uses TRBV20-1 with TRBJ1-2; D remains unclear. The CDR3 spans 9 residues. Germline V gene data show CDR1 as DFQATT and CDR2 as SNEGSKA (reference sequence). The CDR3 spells CSPSRGYTF. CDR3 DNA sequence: TGCAGCCCCTCGCGGGGCTACACCTTC.

CDR3 nucleotide sequence: TGTGCCAGCAGTGAAGTGACAGGGGAATCACCCCTCCACTTT. It yields the protein CASSEVTGESPLHF. The chain has TRBV6-1 and TRBJ1-6; TRBD1 aligns across 8 bases. J gave up 10 bases and V 1 base, and 3 bases lay outside the gene matches. The CDR3 contains 14 residues. Per the germline V gene, CDR1 is MNHNS and CDR2 is SASEGT.

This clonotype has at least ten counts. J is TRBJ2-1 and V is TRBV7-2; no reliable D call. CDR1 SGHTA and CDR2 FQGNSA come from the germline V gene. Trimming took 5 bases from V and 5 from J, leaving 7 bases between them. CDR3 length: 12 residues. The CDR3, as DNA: TGTGCCAGCAGCCATCCCAACAATGAGCAGTTCTTC. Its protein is CASSHPNNEQFF.

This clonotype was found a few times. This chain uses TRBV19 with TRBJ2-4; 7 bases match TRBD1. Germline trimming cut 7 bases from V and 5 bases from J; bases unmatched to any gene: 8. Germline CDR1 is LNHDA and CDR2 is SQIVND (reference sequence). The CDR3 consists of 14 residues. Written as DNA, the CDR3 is TGTGCCAGTACCAAAACCGGGACAGAAAACATTCAGTACTTC. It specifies CASTKTGTENIQYF.

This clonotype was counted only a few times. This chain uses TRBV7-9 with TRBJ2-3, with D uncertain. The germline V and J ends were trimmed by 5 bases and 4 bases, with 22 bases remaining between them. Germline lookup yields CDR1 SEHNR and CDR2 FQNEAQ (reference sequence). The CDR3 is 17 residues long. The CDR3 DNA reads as TGTGCCAGCAGCCGGCCCCTAGTCCTCCAAAAACCAGATACGCAGTATTTT. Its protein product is CASSRPLVLQKPDTQYF. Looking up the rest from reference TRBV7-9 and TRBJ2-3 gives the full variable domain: DTGVSQNPRHKITKRGQNVTFRCDPISEHNRLYWYRQTLGQGPEFLTYFQNEAQLEKSRLLSDRFSAERPKGSFSTLEIQRTEQGDSAMYLCASSRPLVLQKPDTQYFGPGTRLTVL.

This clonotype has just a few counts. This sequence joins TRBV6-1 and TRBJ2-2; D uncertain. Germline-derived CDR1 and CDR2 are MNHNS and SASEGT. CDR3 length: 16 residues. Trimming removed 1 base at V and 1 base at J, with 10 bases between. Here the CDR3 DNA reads TGTGCCAGCAGTGAAGACGGCAGACTGAACACCGGGGAGCTGTTTTTT. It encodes CASSEDGRLNTGELFF.

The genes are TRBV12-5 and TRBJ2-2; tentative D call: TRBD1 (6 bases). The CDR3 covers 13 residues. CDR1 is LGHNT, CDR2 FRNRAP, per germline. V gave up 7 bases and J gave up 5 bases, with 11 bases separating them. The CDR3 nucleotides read TGTGCTAGTGTCTTACAGGGAACCGGGGAGCTGTTTTTT. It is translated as CASVLQGTGELFF.

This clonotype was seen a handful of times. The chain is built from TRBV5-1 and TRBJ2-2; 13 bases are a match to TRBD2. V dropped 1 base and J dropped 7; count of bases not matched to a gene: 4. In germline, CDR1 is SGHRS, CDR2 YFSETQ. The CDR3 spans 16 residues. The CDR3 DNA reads TGCGCCAGCAGCTTGAGGACTAGCGGGGGTATCGGGGAGCTGTTTTTT. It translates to CASSLRTSGGIGELFF.

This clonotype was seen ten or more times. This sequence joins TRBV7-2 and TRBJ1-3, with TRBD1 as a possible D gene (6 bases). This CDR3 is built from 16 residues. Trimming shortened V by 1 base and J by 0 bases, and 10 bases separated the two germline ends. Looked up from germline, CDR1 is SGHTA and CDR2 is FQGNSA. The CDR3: CASSLVGQLSGNTIYF. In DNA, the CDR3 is TGTGCCAGCAGCTTAGTTGGACAGCTCTCTGGAAACACCATATATTTT.

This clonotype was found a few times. The CDR3 loop reads CASSLVRAGVYNEQFF. The CDR3 bases are TGTGCCAGCAGTTTAGTGCGTGCGGGGGTTTACAATGAGCAGTTCTTC. V usage is TRBV28 and J usage is TRBJ2-1, with 7 bases lining up with TRBD2. The length of the CDR3 is 16 residues. Germline V gene sequence: CDR1 MDHEN, CDR2 SYDVKM. V trimming: 2 bases; J trimming: 4 bases; junction bases outside the gene matches: 8.

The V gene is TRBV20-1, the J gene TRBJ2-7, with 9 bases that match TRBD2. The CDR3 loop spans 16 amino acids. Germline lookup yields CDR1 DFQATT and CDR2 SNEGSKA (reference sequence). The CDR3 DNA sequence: TGCTGTGCTAGAGGAGAGCAGCGGGGGGTAAGCTACGAGCAGTACGTC. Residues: CCARGEQRGVSYEQYV.

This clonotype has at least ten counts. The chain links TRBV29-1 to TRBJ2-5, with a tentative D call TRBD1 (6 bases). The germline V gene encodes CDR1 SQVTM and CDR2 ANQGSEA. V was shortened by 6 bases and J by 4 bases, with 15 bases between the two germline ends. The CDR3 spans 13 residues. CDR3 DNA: TGCAGCGTAAAGGACAGTCCTTCAGAGACCCAGTACTTC. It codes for CSVKDSPSETQYF.

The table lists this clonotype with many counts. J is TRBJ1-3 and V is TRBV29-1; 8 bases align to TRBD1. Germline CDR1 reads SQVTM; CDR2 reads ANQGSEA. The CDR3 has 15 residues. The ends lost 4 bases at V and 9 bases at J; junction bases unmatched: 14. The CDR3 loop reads CSVALDREPIGTIYF. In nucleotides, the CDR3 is TGCAGCGTTGCCCTGGACAGGGAACCGATTGGCACCATATATTTT.

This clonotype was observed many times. This CDR3 reads CASSQDLVTNQPQHF. DNA of the CDR3: TGCGCCAGCAGCCAAGATCTGGTAACCAATCAGCCCCAGCATTTT. The J gene is TRBJ1-5, the V gene TRBV4-1; no definite D call. The germline V gene encodes CDR1 MGHRA and CDR2 YSYEKL. Trimming shortened V by 0 bases and J by 3 bases, and 9 bases separated the two germline ends. This CDR3 spans 15 amino acids.

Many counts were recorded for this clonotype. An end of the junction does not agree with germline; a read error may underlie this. The CDR3 here is CASRQAKASPLHF. CDR3 in DNA: TGTGCCAGCAGACAAGCAAAGGCTTCACCCCTCCACTTT. The rearrangement links TRBV3-1 to TRBJ1-6; D not resolved. This CDR3 region has 13 residues. Germline-derived CDR1 and CDR2 are LGHDT and YNNKEL (reference sequence).